Below, 21 T cell receptor beta chains from the same sample are listed, as sequenced in a study of human T cells and chemical hapten exposure. TCRdb re-called the RACE reads with MiXCR, one entry per CDR3 protein. The table includes some 91,000 distinct CDR3 sequences, 27% detected once. Stated time point: patch test 3, about 24 weeks after DPC sensitization. The treatment denotes: therapeutic diphenylcyclopropenone sensitization with weekly scalp DPC. The sample was whole blood, taken in connection with sensitization to the hapten diphenylcyclopropenone (DPC). These receptors all come from a man in his forties with alopecia areata. Some clones in this sample may be carry-over from other donors' samples.

This chain connects TRBV6-2 or TRBV6-3 to TRBJ2-7; TRBD1 aligns across 9 bases. The CDR3 runs 13 residues. Looked up from germline, CDR1 is MNHEY and CDR2 is SVGEGT. Trimming took 4 bases from V and 6 from J; bases not matched to a gene: 4. The CDR3 DNA reads TGTGCCAGCAGTTCGGGACAGGGAGTCGAGCAGTACTTC. Protein: CASSSGQGVEQYF.

This chain joins TRBV14 and TRBJ2-7; no definite D call. V was shortened by 1 base and J by 12 bases, with 16 bases between the two germline ends. This CDR3 has 13 amino acids. CDR1 SGHDN and CDR2 FVKESK come from the germline V gene. This CDR3 is CASSQVATQNWYF. Here the CDR3 DNA reads TGTGCCAGCAGCCAAGTGGCGACCCAAAACTGGTACTTC.

The chain joins TRBV12-3 or TRBV12-4 to TRBJ1-1; possibly TRBD1 for D (6 bases). V lost 0 bases and J lost 6, with 8 bases in between. The CDR3 extends over 13 amino acids. The CDR3 DNA reads TGTGCCAGCAGTTTAGCGGGGACATCTGAAGCTTTCTTT. Translating it yields CASSLAGTSEAFF.

The CDR3 bases are TGCAGTGCAGAAACTAGCTCCTACGAGCAGTACTTC. This gives the protein CSAETSSYEQYF. The V gene is TRBV20-1, the J gene TRBJ2-7; D might be TRBD2 (5 bases). The V end was cut by 6 bases, the J end by 0 bases, with 9 bases between. Germline V gene lookup returns CDR1 DFQATT and CDR2 SNEGSKA (reference sequence). The CDR3 runs 12 residues.

This clonotype was observed a few times. This sequence joins TRBV30 and TRBJ2-1; D might be TRBD2 (5 bases). The CDR3 runs to 13 residues. Germline V CDR1 and CDR2: GTSNPN, SVGIG (reference sequence). Trimming stripped 1 base from V and 7 bases from J, with 11 bases between. The CDR3 DNA reads as TGTGCCTGGAGTGAGGTTAGCGTGAATGAGCAGTTCTTC. Its protein product is CAWSEVSVNEQFF.

The chain joins TRBV9 to TRBJ2-7; perhaps TRBD2 as D (6 bases). Germline assignment: CDR1 SGDLS and CDR2 YYNGEE. Trimming pared 5 bases from V and 0 bases from J, leaving 18 bases between. CDR3 length: 16 amino acids. The CDR3 sequence is CASSPPEGRGSYEQYF. CDR3 nucleotides: TGTGCCAGCAGTCCCCCGGAGGGCCGAGGCTCCTACGAGCAGTACTTC. Together with reference TRBV9 and TRBJ2-7, the CDR3 gives the full variable domain: DSGVTQTPKHLITATGQRVTLRCSPRSGDLSVYWYQQSLDQGLQFLIQYYNGEERAKGNILERFSAQQFPDLHSELNLSSLELGDSALYFCASSPPEGRGSYEQYFGPGTRLTVT.

This clonotype was seen more than once but under ten times. The rearrangement links TRBV5-1 to TRBJ2-3, with D possibly being TRBD2 (6 bases). This CDR3 has 15 amino acids. The V end lost 1 base, the J end lost 1 base, and 10 bases lay between the germline ends. Germline-derived CDR1 and CDR2 are SGHRS and YFSETQ. The CDR3 here is CASSLRIAGTDTQYF. The CDR3 DNA reads TGCGCCAGCAGCTTGAGGATAGCGGGCACAGATACGCAGTATTTT.

The chain uses TRBV9 and TRBJ2-1, with D possibly matching TRBD2 (6 bases). Germline V gives CDR1 SGDLS, CDR2 YYNGEE. The CDR3 is 15 amino acids. Between the trimmed V and J ends, which lost 4 bases and 5 bases, there was a span of 16 bases. CDR3 DNA: TGTGCCAGCAGCTCCCAGAACGCGGGACACAATGAGCAGTTCTTC. Protein product: CASSSQNAGHNEQFF. Full variable domain (outside the CDR3, taken from reference TRBV9 and TRBJ2-1): DSGVTQTPKHLITATGQRVTLRCSPRSGDLSVYWYQQSLDQGLQFLIQYYNGEERAKGNILERFSAQQFPDLHSELNLSSLELGDSALYFCASSSQNAGHNEQFFGPGTRLTVL.

The chain employs TRBV6-1 and TRBJ1-4; 8 positions match TRBD1. V gave up 1 base and J gave up 7 bases; unmatched junction bases: 5. This CDR3 is built from 15 residues. Germline CDR1 and CDR2: MNHNS and SASEGT. The CDR3 loop reads CASSEGTGMIEKLFF. The CDR3 DNA reads TGTGCCAGCAGTGAAGGGACAGGGATGATTGAAAAACTGTTTTTT.

The rearrangement links TRBV4-2 to TRBJ1-4; 7 bases line up with TRBD1. The germline V gene has CDR1 LGHNA and CDR2 YNFKEQ. With 1 base clipped from V and 6 bases from J, the junction kept 5 bases outside the gene matches. The CDR3 loop spans 15 amino acids. CDR3: CASSQVSRGDEKLFF. In DNA, the CDR3 is TGTGCCAGCAGCCAAGTTTCCAGGGGGGATGAAAAACTGTTTTTT.

The CDR3 coding sequence is TGTGCCAGCAGCCAATGGGACAGCTCCACTGAAGCTTTCTTT. Translating it yields CASSQWDSSTEAFF. The chain recombines TRBV3-1 with TRBJ1-1; TRBD1 agrees at 7 bases. CDR1 LGHDT and CDR2 YNNKEL come from the germline V gene (reference sequence). CDR3 length equals 14 residues. V was clipped by 2 bases and J by 4 bases; unmatched bases: 4.

This clonotype was observed a handful of times. The genes are TRBV28 and TRBJ2-7; TRBD1 matches 11 bases. Losses at the gene ends were 4 bases for V and 4 bases for J; bases not matched to a gene: 3. This CDR3 is 14 amino acids long. The germline V gene has CDR1 MDHEN and CDR2 SYDVKM. The CDR3 loop is CASSSGQGAYEQYF. CDR3 DNA: TGTGCCAGCAGTTCTGGACAGGGGGCATACGAGCAGTACTTC.

In its sample, this clonotype was seen a few times. The rearrangement uses TRBV6-1 and TRBJ1-5, with D unresolved. This CDR3 spans 15 amino acids. V was pared by 7 bases and J by 4 bases, with 17 bases between. Germline CDR1 and CDR2: MNHNS and SASEGT. The CDR3 region is CASNAYGPQNQPQHF. For the CDR3, the DNA is TGTGCCAGCAACGCCTACGGGCCCCAAAATCAGCCCCAGCATTTT.

This chain joins TRBV6-1 and TRBJ2-2; 12 nucleotides align to TRBD2. CDR1 is MNHNS and CDR2 is SASEGT in the germline V gene. The CDR3 loop spans 17 amino acids. Trimming removed 5 bases from V and 2 bases from J; junction bases left unmatched: 6. The CDR3, as DNA: TGTGCCAGCAGTCCTCTAGCGGGAGGGTACAACACCGGGGAGCTGTTTTTT. As protein: CASSPLAGGYNTGELFF.

This chain uses TRBV9 with TRBJ1-6; the match to TRBD1 covers 10 bases. In germline, CDR1 is SGDLS, CDR2 YYNGEE. This CDR3 comprises 18 residues. With 3 bases clipped from V and 9 bases from J, the junction kept 15 bases outside the gene matches. The CDR3 nucleotides read TGTGCCAGCAGCGGAGGGGGACAGGGGCGTTTTGCGAGTTCACCCCTCCACTTT. This sequence encodes CASSGGGQGRFASSPLHF.

The sample holds a few counts of this clonotype. The chain joins TRBV7-6 to TRBJ2-1; 7 bases line up with TRBD1. The trim removed 5 bases at V and 7 bases at J, leaving 5 bases unmatched. This CDR3 has 13 amino acids. Germline V lookup: CDR1 SGHVS, CDR2 FNYEAQ. The DNA of the CDR3 is TGTGCCAGCAGCCTCAAACAGGGGAATGAGCAGTTCTTC. Encoded protein: CASSLKQGNEQFF.

This clonotype was seen a handful of times. The chain carries TRBV7-9 and TRBJ2-5; TRBD1 might be the D (5 bases). The CDR3 totals 15 residues. Trimming took off 0 bases at V and 1 base at J, with 9 bases between the two ends. The germline V gene has CDR1 SEHNR and CDR2 FQNEAQ (reference sequence). CDR3 residues: CASSLALGAQETQYF. CDR3 bases: TGTGCCAGCAGCTTAGCGCTTGGGGCCCAAGAGACCCAGTACTTC.

The chain uses TRBV18 and TRBJ2-7; D may be TRBD1 (5 bases). The CDR3 has 15 residues. V was cut by 3 bases and J by 6 bases, with 18 bases left in between. Germline CDR1 KGHSH, CDR2 LQKENI. The CDR3 sequence: CASSPAGSSGTEQYF. Here the CDR3 DNA reads TGTGCCAGCTCACCCGCAGGGTCTTCGGGTACCGAGCAGTACTTC.

This clonotype was seen a few times. The chain couples TRBV28 to TRBJ2-7, with D maybe TRBD1 (6 bases). V was pared by 4 bases and J by 9 bases, with 13 bases between. This CDR3 region has 12 residues. Germline V gives CDR1 MDHEN, CDR2 SYDVKM. This CDR3 reads CASSSDRRRQYF. As DNA, the CDR3 is TGTGCCAGCAGTTCCGACAGGAGAAGGCAGTACTTC.

This clonotype was seen only a few times. The chain links TRBV7-9 to TRBJ1-1; TRBD1 might be the D (6 bases). This CDR3 is 14 amino acids long. The V end lost 5 bases, the J end lost 7 bases, and 17 bases lay between the germline ends. Germline values: CDR1 SEHNR, CDR2 FQNEAQ (reference sequence). CDR3: CASSPDSFPFEAFF. The CDR3, as DNA: TGTGCCAGCAGCCCGGACAGTTTCCCCTTTGAAGCTTTCTTT. Full variable domain (rest looked up from reference TRBV7-9 and TRBJ1-1): DTGVSQNPRHKITKRGQNVTFRCDPISEHNRLYWYRQTLGQGPEFLTYFQNEAQLEKSRLLSDRFSAERPKGSFSTLEIQRTEQGDSAMYLCASSPDSFPFEAFFGQGTRLTVV.

CDR3 in amino acids: CASLARGSTEAFF. In nucleotides, the CDR3 is TGTGCCTCACTCGCGCGGGGGAGCACTGAAGCTTTCTTT. The chain carries TRBV6-5 and TRBJ1-1; D is perhaps TRBD1 (5 bases). CDR3 length: 13 residues. The ends were cut back, 11 bases at V and 4 bases at J, with 17 bases in the middle. The V gene's germline CDR1 is MNHEY and CDR2 SVGAGI.